This TCR beta chain was sequenced in a study of beta chain features in type 1 diabetes. Study-wide points: TCRB CDR3s from Type 1 diabetes patients were moderately but significantly shorter in all four CD4+ subsets. VDJ junctions from patients with type 1 diabetes contained fewer insertions and more deletions.

Of the isolated RNA, all was reverse transcribed, and so the sequenced material was expressed TCRB transcripts. Only in-frame clones appear in the TCRdb table, and some are missing; sequencing was by immunoSEQ multiplex PCR. The table includes nearly 700,000 clones, roughly an eighth detected once. About this clone: Its antigen is unidentified.

CDR1 SGHRS and CDR2 YFSETQ come from the germline V gene. Trimming pared 1 base from V and 4 bases from J, leaving 8 bases between. This CDR3 has 13 amino acids. Only one heparinised blood draw was taken per donor, and its volume averaged roughly 120 mL. The specimen sequenced was naive CD4+ T cells from blood. This chain connects TRBV5-1 to TRBJ1-1; D unclear. The source is a man younger than 30 with type 1 diabetes. As DNA, the CDR3 is TGCGCCAGCAGCTTGACGGGTTTCACTGAAGCTTTCTTT. Protein product: CASSLTGFTEAFF.